The sequence of this TCR beta chain was determined in a study of T cells in Graves' hyperthyroidism and ophthalmopathy. Trimming at V came to 2 bases and at J to 3 bases, leaving 15 bases not matched to a gene. Germline V lookup: CDR1 MDHEN, CDR2 SYDVKM. The CDR3 loop spans 19 amino acids. Diagnoses were established using clinical symptoms, serum thyroxine and TRAb, thyroid ultrasound and orbital computed tomography. From more than 9.5 ml of fresh peripheral blood, PBMCs were isolated. Broader study findings: Most expanded thyroid clonotypes above 0.001 also appeared in blood.

What was amplified from RNA transcripts were TCR beta CDR3 regions. Carried out on the TCR CDR3, a first-round RT-PCR used the HTBI primer set. TCRdb itself ran the multiplex PCR reads through MiXCR, one entry per CDR3 protein. The data contain about 640,000 distinct CDR3 sequences, less than 25% of them singletons. To note about this clonotype: What it binds is unknown.

The V gene is TRBV28, the J gene TRBJ2-2, with TRBD1 matching 7 bases. Sample: blood. This sequence was found in a man aged 25-45 years with Graves' ophthalmopathy. CDR3 sequence (DNA): TGTGCCAGCAGTTTACCTTCTCCGGGACAGCTTCGGGACACCGGGGAGCTGTTTTTT. Amino acids: CASSLPSPGQLRDTGELFF.